The 17 T cell receptor beta chains listed next were all sequenced from one sample in a study of T-cell memory formation after mild COVID-19. TCRdb itself ran the 5' RACE reads through MiXCR, one entry per CDR3 protein. Of about 270,000 distinct CDR3 sequences listed, 15% to 20% are singletons. The sample comprised PBMCs or a T cell subset sorted from them (not recorded which). These receptors were obtained from a man younger than 35 who had mild COVID-19 (a few samples of this study predate the infection). Cell type and time point are not known.

This clonotype turned up a few times. V gene TRBV6-5 combines with J gene TRBJ1-1; 8 bases are shared with TRBD1. The CDR3 is 14 residues long. The trim removed 4 bases at V and 1 base at J, leaving 2 bases unmatched. Per germline, CDR1 MNHEY and CDR2 SVGAGI. As DNA, the CDR3 is TGTGCCAGCAGTTTCGACAGGGGGAACACTGAAGCTTTCTTT. Amino acid sequence: CASSFDRGNTEAFF.

This clonotype turned up a few times. The chain joins TRBV5-1 to TRBJ2-7; 11 bases align to TRBD1. There are 15 residues in the CDR3. V was clipped by 0 bases and J by 5 bases; unmatched bases: 4. Germline CDR1 reads SGHRS; CDR2 reads YFSETQ. The CDR3 loop is CASSLDWTGGHEQYV. Written as DNA, the CDR3 is TGCGCCAGCAGCTTGGATTGGACAGGGGGCCACGAGCAGTACGTC.

The CDR3 bases are TGCAGTGCTAGTAGTCTCAGCCAAGAGACCCAGTACTTC. The encoded protein is CSASSLSQETQYF. This sequence joins TRBV20-1 and TRBJ2-5; D gene ambiguous. This CDR3 is 13 amino acids long. V lost 3 bases to trimming and J lost 1 base, with 9 bases between them. The germline V gene has CDR1 DFQATT and CDR2 SNEGSKA (reference sequence).

This clonotype was seen only a few times. The chain carries TRBV4-1 and TRBJ2-1, with TRBD2 matching 11 bases. CDR1 and CDR2 (germline): MGHRA, YSYEKL. V gave up 2 bases and J gave up 6 bases; unmatched junction bases: 3. CDR3 size: 15 residues. For the CDR3, the DNA is TGCGCCAGCAGCCAAAGGACTAGCGGGCGCAATGAGCAGTTCTTC. It specifies CASSQRTSGRNEQFF.

J is TRBJ1-5 and V is TRBV7-8; no firm D call. The V end was cut by 0 bases, the J end by 2 bases, with 8 bases between. CDR1 and CDR2 from the germline V gene are SGHVS and FQNEAQ. CDR3 length: 15 amino acids. DNA of the CDR3: TGTGCCAGCAGCTTAGCGCGCATGGGCAATCAGCCCCAGCATTTT. This sequence encodes CASSLARMGNQPQHF.

The sample holds a few counts of this clonotype. The chain is built from TRBV2 and TRBJ2-7; a possible D gene is TRBD1 (5 bases). Trimming stripped 4 bases from V and 4 bases from J, with 11 bases between. Germline-derived CDR1 and CDR2 are SNHLY and FYNNEI. CDR3 size: 13 residues. This chain's CDR3 is CASSARQIYEQYF. In DNA form, the CDR3 reads TGTGCCAGCAGTGCGCGACAGATTTACGAGCAGTACTTC.

This clonotype was found a few times. The DNA for the CDR3 is TGTGCCAGCTCACCACGGCAGGCGAACACCGGGGAGCTGTTTTTT. This codes for CASSPRQANTGELFF. The V call is TRBV18, the J call TRBJ2-2; D is undetermined. Trimming pared 1 base from V and 0 bases from J, leaving 6 bases between. This CDR3 spans 15 amino acids. The germline CDR1 and CDR2 sequences are KGHSH and LQKENI.

The chain links TRBV28 to TRBJ2-2, with D possibly called TRBD1 or TRBD2 (6 bases each). V lost 5 bases and J lost 1, with 14 bases in between. CDR1 is MDHEN and CDR2 is SYDVKM in the germline V gene. The CDR3 spans 16 residues. The CDR3, as DNA: TGTGCCAGCAGTCCTTCCGGGGGCTTGAACACCGGGGAGCTGTTTTTT. Its translation: CASSPSGGLNTGELFF. Combining the CDR3 with reference TRBV28 and TRBJ2-2 gives the whole variable domain DVKVTQSSRYLVKRTGEKVFLECVQDMDHENMFWYRQDPGLGLRLIYFSYDVKMKEKGDIPEGYSVSREKKERFSLILESASTNQTSMYLCASSPSGGLNTGELFFGEGSRLTVL.

V gene TRBV13 combines with J gene TRBJ2-1; TRBD1 matches at 8 bases. V was clipped by 5 bases and J by 7 bases; unmatched bases: 10. This CDR3 spans 15 amino acids. The germline gives CDR1 PRHDT, CDR2 FYEKMQ (reference sequence). The CDR3 coding sequence is TGTGCCAGCAGCACCCGACAGGGGTTTCTGAATGAGCAGTTCTTC. Protein product: CASSTRQGFLNEQFF.

This clonotype was detected ten times or more. The chain recombines TRBV14 with TRBJ2-1, with 10 bases identical to TRBD2. Trimming took 3 bases from V and 8 from J; bases not matched to a gene: 7. CDR1 and CDR2 from the germline V gene are SGHDN and FVKESK. CDR3 length: 15 residues. This CDR3 reads CASSHASGGAYEQFF. In DNA, the CDR3 is TGTGCCAGCAGCCATGCAAGCGGGGGGGCATATGAGCAGTTCTTC.

This clonotype has only a few counts. The chain is built from TRBV6-6 and TRBJ1-2; D perhaps matches TRBD1 (6 bases). From germline, CDR1 is MNHNY and CDR2 SVGAGI (reference sequence). The CDR3 length is 13 residues. With 6 bases removed from V and 8 bases from J, the gap between germline ends came to 16 bases. CDR3 nucleotides: TGTGCCAGCAGCTCAACAGGGACCGGGGGCTACACCTTC. Protein product: CASSSTGTGGYTF.

J is TRBJ1-1 and V is TRBV3-1; D is unresolved. This CDR3 has 13 residues. Trimming cost V 4 bases and J 3 bases, with 9 bases left between them. Per the germline V gene, CDR1 is LGHDT and CDR2 is YNNKEL (reference sequence). The CDR3 region has the DNA TGTGCCAGCAGCCTCCAGTGGGACACTGAAGCTTTCTTT. Its protein is CASSLQWDTEAFF. Full variable domain (remainder filled in from reference TRBV3-1 and TRBJ1-1): DTAVSQTPKYLVTQMGNDKSIKCEQNLGHDTMYWYKQDSKKFLKIMFSYNNKELIINETVPNRFSPKSPDKAHLNLHINSLELGDSAVYFCASSLQWDTEAFFGQGTRLTVV.

The rearrangement links TRBV18 to TRBJ2-7; 8 bases agree with TRBD1. This CDR3 is 17 amino acids long. With V trimmed by 0 bases and J by 1 base, 8 bases remained unmatched. In germline, CDR1 is KGHSH, CDR2 LQKENI. In DNA form, the CDR3 reads TGTGCCAGCTCACCACCCGGACAGGGTGTTAGGTCCTACGAGCAGTACTTC. The encoded protein is CASSPPGQGVRSYEQYF.

The chain is built from TRBV3-1 and TRBJ1-2; 8 nucleotides line up with TRBD1. The CDR3 runs 15 residues. Germline lookup yields CDR1 LGHDT and CDR2 YNNKEL (reference sequence). The V and J ends lost 3 bases and 2 bases, in that order; junction bases with no gene match: 5. The CDR3 coding sequence is TGTGCCAGCAGCCAGGTGGACAGGGCGAACTATGGCTACACCTTC. The encoded protein is CASSQVDRANYGYTF. Supplemented by reference TRBV3-1 and TRBJ1-2, the full variable domain reads DTAVSQTPKYLVTQMGNDKSIKCEQNLGHDTMYWYKQDSKKFLKIMFSYNNKELIINETVPNRFSPKSPDKAHLNLHINSLELGDSAVYFCASSQVDRANYGYTFGSGTRLTVV.

V usage is TRBV20-1 and J usage is TRBJ1-2; weak D call: TRBD1 (6 bases). The CDR3 is 13 amino acids. V lost 5 bases and J lost 3, with 13 bases in between. CDR1 and CDR2 (germline): DFQATT, SNEGSKA (reference sequence). The CDR3 protein is CSAPREGDYGYTF. CDR3 in DNA: TGCAGTGCTCCCCGGGAGGGGGACTATGGCTACACCTTC.

There are a few counts of this clonotype. The gene calls are TRBV6-5 and TRBJ2-7; TRBD1 might be the D (5 bases). CDR1 MNHEY and CDR2 SVGAGI come from the germline V gene. Trimming removed 0 bases from V and 0 bases from J, with 15 bases in between. This CDR3 region has 17 residues. DNA for the CDR3: TGTGCCAGCAGTTACTCGAAAGGGCCAGGGCACTCCTACGAGCAGTACTTC. This sequence encodes CASSYSKGPGHSYEQYF.

The chain has TRBV12-3 or TRBV12-4 and TRBJ2-3, with D hard to call. There are 12 residues in the CDR3. V was shortened by 3 bases and J by 10 bases, with 11 bases between the two germline ends. CDR3 in DNA: TGTGCCAGCAGTTTCAACAATGCGGCGCAGTATTTT. It specifies CASSFNNAAQYF.